This is a list of T cell receptor beta chains from one sample in a study of blood T cells in healthy people across ages. TCRdb processed the 5' RACE reads anew with MiXCR; each CDR3 protein has one entry. The data contain about 1.5 million distinct CDR3 sequences, 40% to 45% of them singletons. The sample taken for sequencing was blood. The receptors originated from a woman under 30 in good health. Both conserved end residues are part of each CDR3. The order of the fields is clone size, D gene, J gene, V gene, CDR3 DNA, CDR3 protein. The D gene is left open where the match is weak. Size tells how often a clone was seen (once, few, many) or the class of an expanded clone, and some rows leave it out.

NA NA TRBJ1-4 TRBV7-2 TGTGCCAGCAGAAGGATTTCAACCACTAATGAAAAACTGTTTTTT CASRRISTTNEKLFF
few NA TRBJ2-1 TRBV5-1 TGCGCCAGCAGCTTGGCTGACCTCTCCTACAATGAGCAGTTCTTC CASSLADLSYNEQFF
NA NA TRBJ2-3 TRBV20-1 TGTGCTACTAAGACCGCCCTAGTAGCAGATACGCAGTATTTT CATKTALVADTQYF
NA TRBD1 TRBJ2-3 TRBV7-9 TGTGCCAGCAGCTTATCGACAGGGGTTCTCACAGATACGCAGTATTTT CASSLSTGVLTDTQYF
NA NA TRBJ2-7 TRBV25-1 TGTGCCAGCAGTAGCCCGGGCGGCCACGAGCAGTACTTC CASSSPGGHEQYF
NA NA TRBJ2-7 TRBV21-1 TGTGCCAGCAGCAACAGATGGGGCAACGAGCAGTACTTC CASSNRWGNEQYF
NA NA TRBJ2-1 TRBV9 TGTGCCAGCAGCGTAGCCCCGGGGGTCACATACAATGAGCAGTTCTTC CASSVAPGVTYNEQFF
few TRBD2 TRBJ2-1 TRBV2 TGTGCCAGCAGTCGGACCGGGACTAGCGGGGGCGGGAATGAGCAGTTCTTC CASSRTGTSGGGNEQFF
NA NA TRBJ1-5 TRBV12-5 TGTGCTAGTGGTCCCCCCGGCAATCAGCCCCAGCATTTT CASGPPGNQPQHF
NA NA TRBJ2-7 TRBV6-1 TGTGCCAGCAGGGAGGGGGGAGGATACAATGAGCAGTACTTC CASREGGGYNEQYF
NA NA TRBJ1-2 TRBV30 TGTGCCTGGAGAGGGATTGGGGCGAGCTATGGCTACACCTTC CAWRGIGASYGYTF
NA NA TRBJ2-3 TRBV14 TGTGCCAGCAGCCAAGGGATGGGGTACGCAGATACGCAGTATTTT CASSQGMGYADTQYF
few NA TRBJ1-5 TRBV28 TGTGCCAGCAGTTTACGCTTTAATCAGCCCCAGCATTTT CASSLRFNQPQHF
few TRBD2 TRBJ2-1 TRBV4-3 TGCGCCAGCAGCAAACTAGCGGGACGATACAATGAGCAGTTCTTC CASSKLAGRYNEQFF
many TRBD1 TRBJ1-2 TRBV7-2 TGTGCCAGCAGCTCGGACAGGTCCTATGGCTACACCTTC CASSSDRSYGYTF
NA NA TRBJ1-1 TRBV21-1 TGTGCCAGCAGCAAACCGGGGAGGTACACTGAAGCTTTCTTT CASSKPGRYTEAFF
few NA TRBJ1-1 TRBV20-1 TGCAGTGCTAGTTACAGCCTCATGAACACTGAAGCTTTCTTT CSASYSLMNTEAFF
NA NA TRBJ1-2 TRBV28 TGTGCCAGCAGTTTCCAGGGCGTGGATGGCTACACCTTC CASSFQGVDGYTF
NA NA TRBJ2-7 TRBV6-2/TRBV6-3 TGTGCCAGCAGCTACCGGGACACCGAGCAGTACTTC CASSYRDTEQYF
few NA TRBJ2-1 TRBV18 TGTGCCAGCTCACCAGGGCTAGACTACAATGAGCAGTTCTTC CASSPGLDYNEQFF
NA NA TRBJ2-1 TRBV30 TGTGCCTGGAGTGTTTGGCAGGGAGGCGACAATGAGCAGTTCTTC CAWSVWQGGDNEQFF
NA NA TRBJ2-7 TRBV29-1 TGCAGCGTTGAACCCAGAAGTGGGGGGTACAATGAGCAGTACTTC CSVEPRSGGYNEQYF
NA NA TRBJ2-3 TRBV20-1 TGCAGTGCTAGAGATATGGTATACGGGAGCGACCGACACGCAGATACGCAGTATTTT CSARDMVYGSDRHADTQYF
NA TRBD1 TRBJ1-1 TRBV7-9 TGTGCCAGCAGCTCCCGGGACAGGGTAAGTGAAGCTTTCTTT CASSSRDRVSEAFF
NA TRBD1 TRBJ1-1 TRBV25-1 TGTGCCAGCACCCCCAGGCCGGCGACAGGGCTTGCTTTCTTT CASTPRPATGLAFF
NA NA TRBJ2-5 TRBV9 TGTGCCAGCGCGCTTCCGAGGGATGAGCAGTACTTC CASALPRDEQYF
NA NA TRBJ1-1 TRBV5-5 TGTGCCAGCGGCTCATACGGAGGGAGGACTGAAGCTTTCTTT CASGSYGGRTEAFF
NA TRBD1 TRBJ1-2 TRBV27 TGTGCCAGCAGTTTAACGGACAGGGTTTTCGACTATGGCTACACCTTC CASSLTDRVFDYGYTF
many NA TRBJ2-7 TRBV6-5 TGTGCCAGCAGTTACCAGGACTTGCCCTCCTACGAGCAGTACTTC CASSYQDLPSYEQYF
NA NA TRBJ1-1 TRBV28 TGTGCCAGCAGTTGGGGTATAAGGGACACTGAAGCTTTCTTT CASSWGIRDTEAFF
NA NA TRBJ2-3 TRBV20-1 TGCAGTGCTAGCGGGAGCCGAGGGGATACGCAGTATTTT CSASGSRGDTQYF
NA TRBD2 TRBJ2-3 TRBV4-3 TGCGCCAGCAGCCAAGATCTGGCTAGCGGGAGGGCCCTCTGGGGCACAGATACGCAGTATTTT CASSQDLASGRALWGTDTQYF
NA NA TRBJ2-5 TRBV27 TGTGCCAGCAGTTTATGGCGGGGAACGGGCCAAGAGACCCAGTACTTC CASSLWRGTGQETQYF
few NA TRBJ2-1 TRBV20-1 TGCAGTGCTAGAGATATGGCCAGCGTTTACAATGAGCAGTTCTTC CSARDMASVYNEQFF